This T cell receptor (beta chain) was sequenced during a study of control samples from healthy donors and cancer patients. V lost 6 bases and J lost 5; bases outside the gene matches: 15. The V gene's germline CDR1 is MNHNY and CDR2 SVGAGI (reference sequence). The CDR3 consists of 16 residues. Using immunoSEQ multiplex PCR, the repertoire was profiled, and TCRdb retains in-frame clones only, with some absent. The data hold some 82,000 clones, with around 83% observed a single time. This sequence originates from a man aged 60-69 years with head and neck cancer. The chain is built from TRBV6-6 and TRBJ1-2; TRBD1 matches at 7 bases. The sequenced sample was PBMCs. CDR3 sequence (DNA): TGTGCCAGCAGCAATGTAGAAGGGGGCTTCGGTTATGGCTACACCTTC. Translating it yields CASSNVEGGFGYGYTF.